The entry below describes one TCR beta chain. This entry belongs to a study of T cells in tuberculosis. TCRdb's table, derived via immunoSEQ multiplex PCR, lists solely in-frame clones and lacks some. The sample has about 20,000 clones, around 87% seen once. Trimming removed 1 base from V and 8 bases from J, with 18 bases in between. The length of the CDR3 is 15 residues. Germline assignment: CDR1 SGDLS and CDR2 YYNGEE. The source is a donor under 30 with latent tuberculosis or without tuberculosis infection. The chain links TRBV9 to TRBJ1-2, with D uncertain. Sequenced: PBMCs. CDR3 amino acids: CASSVLFGESEGYTF. In DNA, the CDR3 is TGTGCCAGCAGCGTACTGTTCGGGGAGTCTGAAGGCTACACCTTC.